Each of the 23 T cell receptor beta chains below was sequenced from the same sample in a study of post-analysis software for immune sequencing data. Carried by the TCR beta cDNA libraries were unique molecular identifiers. MiXCR was run by TCRdb on the PCR reads, yielding one entry per CDR3 protein. The repertoire includes some 160,000 distinct CDR3 sequences, 35% to 40% of them detected once, and under 30% sits in the top ten. The input for sequencing was blood, taken after autologous hematopoietic stem cell transplantation. Every receptor here comes from a girl aged 10 to 17 with multiple sclerosis.

This clonotype has more than one count but fewer than ten. V and J are TRBV6-5 and TRBJ1-4; tentative D call: TRBD1 (6 bases). V shed 5 bases and J shed 4 bases, with 8 bases lying between them. CDR1 MNHEY and CDR2 SVGAGI come from the germline V gene. This CDR3 spans 13 amino acids. In nucleotides, the CDR3 is TGTGCCAGCAGTCGGACAGATAATGAAAAACTGTTTTTT. The encoded protein is CASSRTDNEKLFF.

V is TRBV6-6 and J is TRBJ1-4, with D possibly TRBD1 on 5 matching bases. The germline CDR1 and CDR2 sequences are MNHNY and SVGAGI (reference sequence). CDR3 size: 13 residues. The V end was cut by 2 bases, the J end by 6 bases, with 7 bases between. CDR3 protein: CASSYTGDEKLFF. CDR3 DNA sequence: TGTGCCAGCAGTTACACGGGGGATGAAAAACTGTTTTTT.

This clonotype turned up a few times. This chain uses TRBV6-5 with TRBJ2-1, with D possibly called TRBD1 or TRBD2 (5 bases each). Trimming shortened V by 2 bases and J by 6 bases, and 14 bases separated the two germline ends. The CDR3 runs 15 residues. Germline CDR1 reads MNHEY; CDR2 reads SVGAGI. DNA for the CDR3: TGTGCCAGCAGTTACCGGACACCGGGGAGCAATGAGCAGTTCTTC. Translating gives CASSYRTPGSNEQFF.

The chain employs TRBV18 and TRBJ2-7; possibly TRBD2 for D (6 bases). Germline values: CDR1 KGHSH, CDR2 LQKENI. The V end lost 3 bases, the J end lost 6 bases, and 9 bases lay between the germline ends. The CDR3 is made up of 12 amino acids. For the CDR3, the DNA is TGTGCCAGCTCACCTCAGCGGGTCGAGCAGTACTTC. The encoded protein is CASSPQRVEQYF.

The chain joins TRBV10-3 to TRBJ2-1; 10 positions agree with TRBD2. This CDR3 has 19 amino acids. Per the germline V gene, CDR1 is ENHRY and CDR2 is SYGVKD. V shed 6 bases, J shed 0 bases, and the junction held 14 bases outside the gene matches. The CDR3 coding sequence is TGTGCCATCAGCCCACCCCCTCTAGCGGGAGATAGCTCCTACAATGAGCAGTTCTTC. Translated, it gives CAISPPPLAGDSSYNEQFF.

The genes are TRBV28 and TRBJ2-5, with TRBD2 as a possible D gene (7 bases). The closer fit of TRBJ2-7 to the DNA end suggests the J call may be wrong. The CDR3 covers 14 residues. Germline loops: CDR1 MDHEN, CDR2 SYDVKM. The CDR3: CASSLRGATYEQYF. The CDR3 nucleotides read TGTGCCAGCAGTTTACGGGGGGCCACCTACGAGCAGTACTTC.

V is TRBV7-2 and J is TRBJ1-2; 11 nucleotides align to TRBD1. The CDR3 contains 16 residues. CDR1 is SGHTA, CDR2 FQGNSA, per germline. The V gene end was trimmed by 3 bases and the J gene end by 2 bases; junction bases not matched to a gene: 5. This CDR3 reads CASSFWTGGVNYGYTF. Written as DNA, the CDR3 is TGTGCCAGCAGCTTCTGGACAGGGGGCGTCAACTATGGCTACACCTTC.

The chain has TRBV12-3 or TRBV12-4 and TRBJ2-5; D gene unclear. The V end was cut by 5 bases, the J end by 4 bases, with 17 bases between. The CDR3 has 15 amino acids. CDR3 amino acids: CASSPSQESGETQYF. The CDR3 coding sequence is TGTGCCAGCAGTCCGTCTCAGGAATCGGGAGAGACCCAGTACTTC.

This clonotype was observed a handful of times. V usage is TRBV20-1 and J usage is TRBJ1-2, with unresolved D. The CDR3 is 13 residues long. Germline V gives CDR1 DFQATT, CDR2 SNEGSKA (reference sequence). Trimming shortened V by 5 bases and J by 0 bases, and 10 bases separated the two germline ends. The CDR3 loop reads CSAYSSPNYGYTF. The CDR3 DNA reads as TGCAGTGCTTACTCCAGCCCTAACTATGGCTACACCTTC.

The rearrangement joins TRBV20-1 to TRBJ2-7; D is tentatively TRBD1 or TRBD2 (5 bases each). The J call may be incorrect, as the DNA end agrees better with TRBJ2-5. CDR3 length: 15 amino acids. Germline CDR1 and CDR2: DFQATT and SNEGSKA (reference sequence). The CDR3 nucleotides are TGCAGTGCTAGAGATCCTAACGGGGCCCCGGAGACCCAGTACTTC. Translated: CSARDPNGAPETQYF.

This clonotype was seen a few times. This chain links TRBV15 with TRBJ2-7; 7 bases map to TRBD2. This CDR3 is built from 16 residues. Germline CDR1 LNHNV, CDR2 YYDKDF (reference sequence). V was clipped by 1 base and J by 2 bases; unmatched bases: 8. This chain's CDR3 is CATSRGGGSGAYEQYF. The CDR3 nucleotides read TGTGCCACCAGCAGAGGTGGCGGGAGCGGGGCCTACGAGCAGTACTTC.

The V call is TRBV20-1, the J call TRBJ2-3; the D gene is possibly TRBD2 (6 bases). This CDR3 region has 15 residues. Per germline, CDR1 DFQATT and CDR2 SNEGSKA (reference sequence). Trimming removed 5 bases from V and 0 bases from J, with 15 bases in between. CDR3 loop: CSAGLLVRSTDTQYF. The CDR3 DNA reads TGCAGTGCTGGACTACTAGTGAGGAGCACAGATACGCAGTATTTT.

V and J are TRBV20-1 and TRBJ1-1, with TRBD1 as a possible D gene (5 bases). This CDR3 has 14 residues. Germline V CDR1 and CDR2: DFQATT, SNEGSKA (reference sequence). Trimming left V 3 bases short and J 4 bases short, with 15 bases between. CDR3 in amino acids: CSASGGVRVTEAFF. Here the CDR3 DNA reads TGCAGTGCTAGCGGAGGGGTTCGGGTCACTGAAGCTTTCTTT.

This clonotype was recorded a few times. This chain connects TRBV13 to TRBJ2-1, with 7 bases fitting TRBD1. J gave up 4 bases and V 5 bases, and 8 bases lay outside the gene matches. CDR1 is PRHDT and CDR2 is FYEKMQ in the germline V gene (reference sequence). The CDR3 runs to 15 residues. CDR3 bases: TGTGCCAGCAGCATGATGACAGGGATATACAATGAGCAGTTCTTC. It yields the protein CASSMMTGIYNEQFF.

This sequence joins TRBV13 and TRBJ2-5, with 9 bases identical to TRBD1. CDR3 size: 16 residues. Trimming took 3 bases from V and 5 from J; bases not matched to a gene: 10. Germline loops: CDR1 PRHDT, CDR2 FYEKMQ (reference sequence). The CDR3 here is CASSLFGQGFMETQYF. In DNA, the CDR3 is TGTGCCAGCAGCTTGTTTGGACAGGGGTTTATGGAGACCCAGTACTTC.

This clonotype was observed a handful of times. This chain connects TRBV25-1 to TRBJ2-3, with unresolved D. V was trimmed by 1 base and J by 1 base, leaving 12 bases between them. CDR3 size: 16 residues. CDR1 is MGHDK and CDR2 is SYGVNS in the germline V gene. CDR3 nucleotides: TGTGCCAGCAGTGAATCTATAGCTCTCGGCACAGATACGCAGTATTTT. Translated: CASSESIALGTDTQYF.

The V call is TRBV6-2 or TRBV6-3, the J call TRBJ2-1; 12 bases fit TRBD2. The ends lost 4 bases at V and 4 bases at J; junction bases unmatched: 5. CDR3 size: 16 residues. Germline CDR1 MNHEY, CDR2 SVGEGT. The DNA for the CDR3 is TGTGCCAGCAGTTCTCTAGCGGGGGGGTTTTACAATGAGCAGTTCTTC. Encoded protein: CASSSLAGGFYNEQFF.

This clonotype has at least ten counts. The V and J genes are TRBV11-3 and TRBJ2-1, with D possibly being TRBD2 (6 bases). V lost 0 bases and J lost 6, with 15 bases in between. Germline loops: CDR1 SGHNT, CDR2 YENEEA. The CDR3 sequence is 16 residues long. CDR3 DNA sequence: TGTGCCAGCAGCTTAGATAGGCTAGCGAGCCTCAATGAGCAGTTCTTC. This encodes CASSLDRLASLNEQFF.

This clonotype appeared a few times. This sequence joins TRBV29-1 and TRBJ2-1, with D perhaps TRBD1 (6 bases). Looked up from germline, CDR1 is SQVTM and CDR2 is ANQGSEA. V lost 0 bases and J 4 bases, leaving 10 bases between the germline ends. The CDR3 totals 14 residues. The CDR3 nucleotides are TGCAGCGTTGAAGATGGACAGAGTTACAATGAGCAGTTCTTC. Amino acids: CSVEDGQSYNEQFF.

The rearrangement joins TRBV7-2 to TRBJ2-2; 11 nucleotides align to TRBD2. V lost 1 base and J lost 0; bases outside the gene matches: 7. This CDR3 contains 19 residues. CDR1 and CDR2 (germline): SGHTA, FQGNSA. Here the CDR3 reads CASSLDQLAGVSNTGELFF. The CDR3 DNA sequence: TGTGCCAGCAGCTTAGATCAACTAGCGGGGGTTTCGAACACCGGGGAGCTGTTTTTT.

V is TRBV20-1 and J is TRBJ1-4; D not certain. The CDR3 extends over 13 amino acids. Germline CDR1 DFQATT, CDR2 SNEGSKA (reference sequence). V was shortened by 1 base and J by 6 bases, with 9 bases between the two germline ends. CDR3 sequence: CSARGPGDEKLFF. The CDR3 nucleotides are TGCAGTGCTAGAGGGCCCGGGGATGAAAAACTGTTTTTT.

This sequence joins TRBV24-1 and TRBJ2-1, with TRBD2 as a possible D gene (6 bases). CDR1 and CDR2 from the germline V gene are KGHDR and SFDVKD. Trimming removed 4 bases from V and 0 bases from J, with 9 bases in between. The CDR3 runs to 15 residues. The CDR3 protein is CATSEHGSSYNEQFF. CDR3 DNA sequence: TGTGCCACCAGTGAGCACGGGAGCTCCTACAATGAGCAGTTCTTC.

The rearrangement joins TRBV20-1 to TRBJ2-1; no clear D. The V end was cut by 3 bases, the J end by 0 bases, with 9 bases between. Germline CDR1 is DFQATT and CDR2 is SNEGSKA (reference sequence). The CDR3 length is 14 residues. CDR3 loop: CSARRSYSYNEQFF. The CDR3 DNA is TGCAGTGCTAGGAGGTCTTACTCCTACAATGAGCAGTTCTTC.